These 8 T cell receptor beta chains originate from one sample sequenced in a study of control samples from healthy donors and cancer patients. Profiling relied on immunoSEQ multiplex PCR, and the TCRdb table lists in-frame clones only, not all of them. The sample lists some 76,000 clones, roughly 90% occurring once. The sequenced sample was PBMCs. Receptors were obtained from a woman in her 50s with colorectal cancer.

This sequence joins TRBV6-5 and TRBJ2-5, with 9 bases that match TRBD2. J was trimmed by 1 base and V by 6 bases; bases with no gene match: 3. Germline V CDR1 and CDR2: MNHEY, SVGAGI. The CDR3 contains 14 residues. CDR3 protein: CASSRGLAQETQYF. Written as DNA, the CDR3 is TGTGCCAGCAGCAGGGGACTAGCCCAAGAGACCCAGTACTTC.

The CDR3 DNA sequence: TGCGCCGGACGGGACAGGCCGAACACCGGGGAGCTGTTTTTT. This codes for CAGRDRPNTGELFF. This chain links TRBV5-1 with TRBJ2-2, with 8 bases lining up with TRBD1. Germline CDR1 is SGHRS and CDR2 is YFSETQ. Trimming at V came to 10 bases and at J to 0 bases, leaving 5 bases not matched to a gene. This CDR3 comprises 14 residues. The complete variable domain, with remaining parts taken from reference TRBV5-1 and TRBJ2-2, reads KAGVTQTPRYLIKTRGQQVTLSCSPISGHRSVSWYQQTPGQGLQFLFEYFSETQRNKGNFPGRFSGRQFSNSRSEMNVSTLELGDSALYLCAGRDRPNTGELFFGEGSRLTVL.

The chain links TRBV10-3 to TRBJ1-1; D remains ambiguous. CDR1 and CDR2 (germline): ENHRY, SYGVKD. This CDR3 has 13 residues. The germline V and J ends were trimmed by 11 bases and 3 bases, with 16 bases remaining between them. Written as DNA, the CDR3 is TGTGCCGGACGGGGATATTCGGACACTGAAGCTTTCTTT. It encodes CAGRGYSDTEAFF.

The CDR3 spells CASSTGQGAVQPQHF. The CDR3 DNA reads as TGTGCCAGCAGTACGGGTCAGGGGGCTGTTCAGCCCCAGCATTTT. This chain uses TRBV6-2 or TRBV6-3 with TRBJ1-5; 8 nucleotides match TRBD1. The CDR3 totals 15 residues. Germline assignment: CDR1 MNHEY and CDR2 SVGEGT. Losses at the gene ends were 5 bases for V and 6 bases for J; bases not matched to a gene: 9.

The genes are TRBV19 and TRBJ1-2; D ambiguous. The CDR3 is made up of 17 amino acids. Per germline, CDR1 LNHDA and CDR2 SQIVND (reference sequence). Trimming cost V 5 bases and J 4 bases, with 23 bases left between them. The CDR3 region is CASSEPGKNQDFYGYTF. DNA of the CDR3: TGTGCCAGTAGTGAACCGGGAAAGAACCAAGACTTCTATGGCTACACCTTC.

This chain uses TRBV5-6 with TRBJ1-2; D is perhaps TRBD1 (6 bases). Trimming stripped 4 bases from V and 8 bases from J, with 18 bases between. Germline V gene data show CDR1 as SGHDT and CDR2 as YYEEEE. The CDR3 runs to 14 residues. CDR3 bases: TGTGCCAGCAGCCCCCGGGCACAGGGTGGCGGCTACACCTTC. The encoded protein is CASSPRAQGGGYTF. Full variable domain (remainder filled in from reference TRBV5-6 and TRBJ1-2): DAGVTQSPTHLIKTRGQQVTLRCSPKSGHDTVSWYQQALGQGPQFIFQYYEEEERQRGNFPDRFSGHQFPNYSSELNVNALLLGDSALYLCASSPRAQGGGYTFGSGTRLTVV.

This clone occurred once. The chain links TRBV6-2 or TRBV6-3 to TRBJ1-2; TRBD1 matches 7 bases. The CDR3 spans 15 residues. Germline trimming cut 6 bases from V and 4 bases from J; bases unmatched to any gene: 11. Germline loops: CDR1 MNHEY, CDR2 SVGEGT. CDR3 amino acids: CASSQQGSLFYGYTF. CDR3 nucleotide sequence: TGTGCCAGCAGCCAACAGGGGTCCCTCTTCTATGGCTACACCTTC.

The CDR3 loop reads CASSFQGVNTGELFF. In DNA, the CDR3 is TGTGCCAGCAGTTTTCAGGGGGTGAACACCGGGGAGCTGTTTTTT. The chain links TRBV6-5 to TRBJ2-2; 7 bases line up with TRBD1. Germline V lookup: CDR1 MNHEY, CDR2 SVGAGI. CDR3 length: 15 amino acids. V shed 4 bases, J shed 1 base, and the junction held 3 bases outside the gene matches.